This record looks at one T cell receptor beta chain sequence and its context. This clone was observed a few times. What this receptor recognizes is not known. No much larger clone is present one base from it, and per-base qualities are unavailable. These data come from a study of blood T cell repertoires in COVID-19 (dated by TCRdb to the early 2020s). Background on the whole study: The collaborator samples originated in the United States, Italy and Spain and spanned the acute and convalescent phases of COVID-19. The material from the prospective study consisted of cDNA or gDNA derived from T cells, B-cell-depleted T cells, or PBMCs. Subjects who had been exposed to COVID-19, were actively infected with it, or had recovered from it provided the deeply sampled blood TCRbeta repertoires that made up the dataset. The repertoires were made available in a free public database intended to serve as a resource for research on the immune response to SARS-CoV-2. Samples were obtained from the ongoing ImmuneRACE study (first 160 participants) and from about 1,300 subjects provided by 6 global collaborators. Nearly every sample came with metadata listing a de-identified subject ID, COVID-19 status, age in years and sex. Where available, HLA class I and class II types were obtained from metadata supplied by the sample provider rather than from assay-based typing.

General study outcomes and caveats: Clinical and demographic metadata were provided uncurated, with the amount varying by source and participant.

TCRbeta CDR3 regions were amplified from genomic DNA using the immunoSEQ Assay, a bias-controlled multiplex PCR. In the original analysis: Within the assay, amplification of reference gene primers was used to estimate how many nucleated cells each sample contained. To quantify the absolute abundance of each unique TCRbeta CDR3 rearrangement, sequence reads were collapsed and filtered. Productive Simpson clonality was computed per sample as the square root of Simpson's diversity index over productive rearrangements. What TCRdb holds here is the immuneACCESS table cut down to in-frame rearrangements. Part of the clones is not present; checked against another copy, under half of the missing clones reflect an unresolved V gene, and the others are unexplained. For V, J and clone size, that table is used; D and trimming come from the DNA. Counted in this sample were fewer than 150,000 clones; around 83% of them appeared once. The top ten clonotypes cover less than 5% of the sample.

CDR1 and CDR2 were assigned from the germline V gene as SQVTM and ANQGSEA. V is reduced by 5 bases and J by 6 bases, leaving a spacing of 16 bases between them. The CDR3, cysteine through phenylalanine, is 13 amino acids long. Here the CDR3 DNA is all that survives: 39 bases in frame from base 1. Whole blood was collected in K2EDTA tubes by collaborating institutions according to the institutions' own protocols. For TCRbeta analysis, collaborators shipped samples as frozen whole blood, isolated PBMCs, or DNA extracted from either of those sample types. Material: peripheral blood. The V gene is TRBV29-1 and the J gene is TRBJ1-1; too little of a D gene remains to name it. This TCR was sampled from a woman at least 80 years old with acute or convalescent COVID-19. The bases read TGCAGCGTTAGAACGGGGAGAGAAGCTGAAGCTTTCTTT. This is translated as CSVRTGREAEAFF.